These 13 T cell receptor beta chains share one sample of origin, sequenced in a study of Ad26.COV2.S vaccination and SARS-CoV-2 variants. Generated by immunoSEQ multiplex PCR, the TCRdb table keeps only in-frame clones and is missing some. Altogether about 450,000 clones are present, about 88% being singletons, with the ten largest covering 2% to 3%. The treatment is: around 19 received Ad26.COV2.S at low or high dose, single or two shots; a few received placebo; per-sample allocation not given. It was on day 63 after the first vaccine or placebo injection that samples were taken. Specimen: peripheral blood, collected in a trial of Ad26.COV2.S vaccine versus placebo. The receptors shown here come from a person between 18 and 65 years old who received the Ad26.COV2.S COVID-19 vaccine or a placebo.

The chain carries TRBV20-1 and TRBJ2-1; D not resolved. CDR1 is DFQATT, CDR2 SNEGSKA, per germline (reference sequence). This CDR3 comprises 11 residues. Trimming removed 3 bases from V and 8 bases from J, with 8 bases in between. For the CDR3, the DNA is TGCAGTGCTAGCACGCCCGATGAGCAGTTCTTC. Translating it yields CSASTPDEQFF.

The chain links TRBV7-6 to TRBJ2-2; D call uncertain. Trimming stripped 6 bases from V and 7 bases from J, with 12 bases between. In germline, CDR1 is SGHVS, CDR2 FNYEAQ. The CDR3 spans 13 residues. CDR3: CASSLIANGELFF. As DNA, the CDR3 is TGTGCCAGCAGTCTAATAGCTAACGGGGAGCTGTTTTTT.

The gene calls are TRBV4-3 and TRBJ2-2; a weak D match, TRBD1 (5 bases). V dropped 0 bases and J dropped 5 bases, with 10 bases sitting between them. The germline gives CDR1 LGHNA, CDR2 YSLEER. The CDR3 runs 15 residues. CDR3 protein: CASSQDRVLTGELFF. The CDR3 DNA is TGCGCCAGCAGCCAAGACAGGGTTTTAACCGGGGAGCTGTTTTTT.

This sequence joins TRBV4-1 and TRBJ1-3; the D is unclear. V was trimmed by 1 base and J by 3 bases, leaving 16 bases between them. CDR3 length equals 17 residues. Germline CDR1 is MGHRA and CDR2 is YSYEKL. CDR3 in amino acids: CASSQVLGLAFGNTIYF. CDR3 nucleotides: TGCGCCAGCAGCCAAGTTCTCGGTTTGGCGTTTGGAAACACCATATATTTT.

This chain's CDR3 is CATKDLAKNIQYF. As DNA, the CDR3 is TGCGCCACGAAAGATCTAGCCAAAAACATTCAGTACTTC. The V gene is TRBV5-1, the J gene TRBJ2-4; no firm D call. Germline V gives CDR1 SGHRS, CDR2 YFSETQ. The CDR3 covers 13 residues. V was shortened by 9 bases and J by 0 bases, with 10 bases between the two germline ends.

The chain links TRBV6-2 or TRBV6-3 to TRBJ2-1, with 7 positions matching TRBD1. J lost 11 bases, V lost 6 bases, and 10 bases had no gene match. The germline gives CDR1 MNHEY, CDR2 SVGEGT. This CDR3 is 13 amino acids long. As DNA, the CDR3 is TGTGCCAGCAGCCGTCCCGACAGGGTAAAGCAGTTCTTC. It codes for CASSRPDRVKQFF.

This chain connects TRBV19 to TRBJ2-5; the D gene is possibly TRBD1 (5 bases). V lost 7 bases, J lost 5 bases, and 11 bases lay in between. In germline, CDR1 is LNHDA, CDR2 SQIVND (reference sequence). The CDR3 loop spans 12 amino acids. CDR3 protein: CASNQGRETQYF. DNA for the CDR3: TGTGCCAGTAATCAGGGTCGGGAGACCCAGTACTTC. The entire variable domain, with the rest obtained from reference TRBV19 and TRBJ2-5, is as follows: DGGITQSPKYLFRKEGQNVTLSCEQNLNHDAMYWYRQDPGQGLRLIYYSQIVNDFQKGDIAEGYSVSREKKESFPLTVTSAQKNPTAFYLCASNQGRETQYFGPGTRLLVL.

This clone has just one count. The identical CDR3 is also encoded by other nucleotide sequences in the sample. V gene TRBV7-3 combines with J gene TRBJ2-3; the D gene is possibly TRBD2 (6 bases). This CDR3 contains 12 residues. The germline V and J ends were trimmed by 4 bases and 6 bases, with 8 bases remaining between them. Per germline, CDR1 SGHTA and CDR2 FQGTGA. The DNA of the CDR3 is TGTGCCAGCAGCTCCGCGGGGGATACGCAGTATTTT. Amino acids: CASSSAGDTQYF.

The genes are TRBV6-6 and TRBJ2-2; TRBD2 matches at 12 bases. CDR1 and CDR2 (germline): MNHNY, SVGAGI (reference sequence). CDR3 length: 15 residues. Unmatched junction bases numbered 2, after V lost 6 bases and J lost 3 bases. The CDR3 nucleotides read TGTGCCAGCAGCCGACTAGCGGGAGACACCGGGGAGCTGTTTTTT. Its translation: CASSRLAGDTGELFF.

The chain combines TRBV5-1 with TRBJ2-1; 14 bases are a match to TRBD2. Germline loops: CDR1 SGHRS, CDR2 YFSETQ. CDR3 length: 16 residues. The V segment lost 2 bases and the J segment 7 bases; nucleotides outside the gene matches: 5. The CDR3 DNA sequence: TGCGCCAGCAGCTTAACGACTAGCGGGGGGGCGAATGAGCAGTTCTTC. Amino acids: CASSLTTSGGANEQFF.

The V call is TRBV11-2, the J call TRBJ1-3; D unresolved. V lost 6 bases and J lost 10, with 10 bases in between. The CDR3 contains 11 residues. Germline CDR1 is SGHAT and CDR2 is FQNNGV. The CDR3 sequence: CASSIRSTIYF. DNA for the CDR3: TGTGCCAGCAGTATCAGGAGTACCATATATTTT.

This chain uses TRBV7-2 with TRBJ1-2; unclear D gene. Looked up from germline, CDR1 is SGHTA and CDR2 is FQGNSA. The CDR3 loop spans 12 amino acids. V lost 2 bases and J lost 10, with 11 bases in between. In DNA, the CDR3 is TGTGCCAGCAGCTTATCTCGACTTTTCTACACCTTC. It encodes CASSLSRLFYTF.

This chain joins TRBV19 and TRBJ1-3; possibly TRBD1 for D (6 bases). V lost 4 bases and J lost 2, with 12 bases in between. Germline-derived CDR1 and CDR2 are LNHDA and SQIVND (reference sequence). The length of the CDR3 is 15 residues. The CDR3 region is CASSKDRTAGNTIYF. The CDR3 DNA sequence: TGTGCCAGTAGTAAGGATCGGACAGCTGGAAACACCATATATTTT. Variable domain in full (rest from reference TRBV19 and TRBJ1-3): DGGITQSPKYLFRKEGQNVTLSCEQNLNHDAMYWYRQDPGQGLRLIYYSQIVNDFQKGDIAEGYSVSREKKESFPLTVTSAQKNPTAFYLCASSKDRTAGNTIYFGEGSWLTVV.